This TCR beta chain came from a study of blood T cell repertoires in COVID-19. For the study at large: Nucleic acid was either cDNA or gDNA, and it came from T cells, B-cell-depleted T cells, or PBMCs.

Original analysis: By means of reference gene primer amplification, nucleated cell counts were estimated. Clones were read by immunoSEQ multiplex PCR, and TCRdb kept only the in-frame ones, dropping some. V and J calls plus clone size are reproduced from that table; the DNA served to infer D and trimming. This sample yields some 20,000 clones, of which 86% are seen a single time; 18% belongs to the top ten. Germline assignment: CDR1 LGHDT and CDR2 YNNKEL (reference sequence). The V gene lost 2 bases and the J gene lost 6 bases, with 15 bases spanning the gap. CDR3 length equals 15 residues. V usage is TRBV3-1 (or the pseudogene TRBV3-2) and J usage is TRBJ2-3; tentatively, D is TRBD2 (7 bases). Sequenced sample: peripheral blood. This TCR was sampled from a human donor with acute or convalescent COVID-19. The donor label of this sample is uncertain. CDR3 protein: CASSQSLRGGDTQYF. CDR3 DNA sequence: TGTGCCAGCAGCCAATCCCTAAGGGGGGGGGATACGCAGTATTTT.